This T cell receptor (beta chain) was sequenced in a study of T cell repertoires in cytomegalovirus infection. TCRdb reprocessed the reads via MiXCR and lists one record per CDR3 protein. This sample has roughly 500,000 distinct CDR3 sequences, with about 15% found just once. V dropped 4 bases and J dropped 6 bases, with 17 bases sitting between them. The CDR3 consists of 15 residues. The germline V gene has CDR1 SGDLS and CDR2 YYNGEE. The study's findings and limits: Identification of carriers of CMV plus the relevant HLA was performed using cumulative public TCR beta family frequency.

Of note for this clonotype: Its antigen is not identified.

The TCR was taken from a human donor in good health (CMV status not recorded). Some clones in this sample may be carry-over from other donors' samples. The material sequenced was CD8+ T cells from PBMCs. The chain uses TRBV9 and TRBJ2-1; the D call may be TRBD1 or TRBD2 (5 bases each). The CDR3 DNA follows: TGTGCCAGCAGCACCCGGGACGGGGCTCGCAATGAGCAGTTCTTC. Encoded protein: CASSTRDGARNEQFF.